In its sample, the clone carrying this T cell receptor beta chain was seen a few times. The antigen is not known. V lost 3 bases and J lost 3, with 13 bases in between. The V gene's germline CDR1 is ENHRY and CDR2 SYGVKD. This CDR3 contains 15 residues. This sample was included in a study of cytomegalovirus exposure and HLA in healthy donors. The PCR ran on 60 Vbeta and 13 Jbeta primers. Sequencing used immunoSEQ multiplex PCR; TCRdb keeps in-frame clones, though not all of them. The repertoire includes about 160,000 clones, about 88% of them detected once, and 1.5% to 2% sits in the top ten. Study-wide findings and caveats: Cytomegalovirus-associated status was assigned to fewer than 200 TCR beta chains. In a later analysis, specific HLA alleles were associated with around 17,000 TCR beta sequences at a 0.05 false discovery rate. A later analysis showed that HLA-associated TCR beta chains had undergone more clonal expansion than equally common others. In an earlier analysis, most TCR beta V segments were productive about 87% or about 30% of the time.

The source of this sequence is a woman under 30 in good health and CMV-seronegative. The sequencing input was PBMCs. The genes are TRBV10-3 and TRBJ2-3; TRBD2 is a possible D gene (6 bases). CDR3 in amino acids: CAISEMGGKTDTQYF. CDR3 DNA sequence: TGTGCCATCAGTGAAATGGGCGGGAAAACAGATACGCAGTATTTT.